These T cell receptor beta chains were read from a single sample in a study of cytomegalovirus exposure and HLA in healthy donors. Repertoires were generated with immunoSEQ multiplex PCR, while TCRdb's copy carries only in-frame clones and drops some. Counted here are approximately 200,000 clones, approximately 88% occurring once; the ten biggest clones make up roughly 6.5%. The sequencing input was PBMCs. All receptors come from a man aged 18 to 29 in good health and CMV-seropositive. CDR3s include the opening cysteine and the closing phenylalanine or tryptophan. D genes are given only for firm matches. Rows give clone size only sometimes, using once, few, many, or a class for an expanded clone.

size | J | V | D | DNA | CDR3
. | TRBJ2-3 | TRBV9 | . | TGTGCCAGCAGCGTAGACCCGGGAGATGGCGCAGATACGCAGTATTTT | CASSVDPGDGADTQYF
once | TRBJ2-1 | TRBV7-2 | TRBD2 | TGTGCCAGCAGCTTACAAGCGGGAGGCCCCCCATACAATGAGCAGTTCTTC | CASSLQAGGPPYNEQFF
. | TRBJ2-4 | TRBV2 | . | TGTGCCAGCACTCAGGGGGGAGCCAAAAACATTCAGTACTTC | CASTQGGAKNIQYF
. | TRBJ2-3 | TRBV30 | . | TGTGCCTGGGCCGGGACTTTCACAGATACGCAGTATTTT | CAWAGTFTDTQYF
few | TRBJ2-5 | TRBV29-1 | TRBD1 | TGCAGCGTTCCACAGGGGCAAGAGACCCAGTACTTC | CSVPQGQETQYF
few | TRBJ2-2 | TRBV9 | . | TGTGCCAGCAGCGTAGCGGGTGGAACCGGGGAGCTGTTTTTT | CASSVAGGTGELFF
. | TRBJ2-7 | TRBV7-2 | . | TGTGCCAGCAGCTTAGAGAGGGCCTTGGAGCAGTACTTC | CASSLERALEQYF
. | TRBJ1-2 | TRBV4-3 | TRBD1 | TGCGCCAGCAGCCCCGGGACAGCTAACTATGGCTACACCTTC | CASSPGTANYGYTF
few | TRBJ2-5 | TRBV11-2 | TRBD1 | TGTGCCAGCAGCTTGAGCGACAGGGATCAGACCCAGTACTTC | CASSLSDRDQTQYF
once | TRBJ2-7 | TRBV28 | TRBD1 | TGTGCCAGCAGTTTTCGGACAGGAGACTCCTACGAGCAGTACTTC | CASSFRTGDSYEQYF
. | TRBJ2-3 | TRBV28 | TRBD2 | TGTGCCAGCAGTATTATAGGACTAGCCGGGGGAGATACGCAGTATTTT | CASSIIGLAGGDTQYF
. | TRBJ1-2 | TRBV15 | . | TGTGCCACCAGCACCCTCCGGGGGGAGGGTTTGGGCTATGGCTACACCTTC | CATSTLRGEGLGYGYTF
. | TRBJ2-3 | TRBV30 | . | TGTGCCTGGAGCCTCACAGATACGCAGTATTTT | CAWSLTDTQYF
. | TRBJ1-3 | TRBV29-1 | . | TGCAGCGTCGTTTCGTGGGGGGGTTCAAAAAACACCATATATTTT | CSVVSWGGSKNTIYF
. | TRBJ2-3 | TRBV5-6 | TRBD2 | TGTGCCAGCAGCTGGAGGCTAGCGGGAGATGCAGATACGCAGTATTTT | CASSWRLAGDADTQYF
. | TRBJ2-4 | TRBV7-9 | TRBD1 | TGTGCCAGCAGCAGATTAGGGGTCTTACAGGGGCCAAACATTCAGTACTTC | CASSRLGVLQGPNIQYF
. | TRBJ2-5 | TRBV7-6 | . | TGTGCCAGCAGCTCCGTCAGGGGACAAGAGACCCAGTACTTC | CASSSVRGQETQYF
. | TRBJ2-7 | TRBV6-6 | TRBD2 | TGTGCCAGCGCCGATCGGCGGGAGGGCGAGCAGTACTTC | CASADRREGEQYF
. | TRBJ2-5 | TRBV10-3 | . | TGTGCCATCAGTGAGTCGACAGCCCAAGAGACCCAGTACTTC | CAISESTAQETQYF
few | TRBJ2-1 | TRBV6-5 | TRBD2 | TGTGCCAGCAGTCGACTAGCGGGAGCTGCCAATGAGCAGTTCTTC | CASSRLAGAANEQFF